These 13 T cell receptor beta chains came from one sample sequenced in a study of blood T cell repertoires in COVID-19. Produced via immunoSEQ multiplex PCR; TCRdb's table is partial and in-frame only. The sample includes 90,000 to 95,000 clones, 88% seen only once; the top ten take about 7.6%. The material sequenced was peripheral blood. These receptors came from a woman in her seventies with acute or convalescent COVID-19.

The chain employs TRBV5-1 and TRBJ1-1, with D perhaps matching TRBD1 (5 bases). Germline loops: CDR1 SGHRS, CDR2 YFSETQ. Trimming cost V 3 bases and J 1 base, with 16 bases left between them. CDR3 size: 16 residues. This CDR3 reads CASSSTAGRTNTEAFF. In DNA form, the CDR3 reads TGCGCCAGCAGCTCTACTGCGGGGCGAACGAACACTGAAGCTTTCTTT.

V usage is TRBV4-1 and J usage is TRBJ1-1; the D gene is possibly TRBD1 (6 bases). The CDR3 loop spans 14 amino acids. Germline V gives CDR1 MGHRA, CDR2 YSYEKL. Trimming cost V 2 bases and J 1 base, with 8 bases left between them. CDR3: CASSQLGQNTEAFF. CDR3 bases: TGCGCCAGCAGCCAATTGGGACAGAACACTGAAGCTTTCTTT.

The J gene is TRBJ1-1, the V gene TRBV12-3 or TRBV12-4; the D is unclear. CDR3 length equals 12 residues. The ends were cut back, 5 bases at V and 5 bases at J, with 9 bases in the middle. The CDR3 coding sequence is TGTGCCAGCAGTCACGGGGTAACTGAAGCTTTCTTT. Amino acids: CASSHGVTEAFF.

V usage is TRBV2 and J usage is TRBJ1-1, with no clear D. The germline V gene has CDR1 SNHLY and CDR2 FYNNEI. This CDR3 is 14 amino acids long. V lost 3 bases to trimming and J lost 0 bases, with 8 bases between them. The CDR3 coding sequence is TGTGCCAGCAGTGAGCAGGCCATGAACACTGAAGCTTTCTTT. Protein product: CASSEQAMNTEAFF.

This clone appeared a few times. The rearrangement joins TRBV29-1 to TRBJ2-1; 7 bases fit TRBD2. The ends lost 4 bases at V and 2 bases at J; junction bases unmatched: 8. In germline, CDR1 is SQVTM, CDR2 ANQGSEA. The CDR3 is 15 amino acids. CDR3 amino acids: CSVVWASGTYNEQFF. The CDR3, as DNA: TGCAGCGTTGTCTGGGCTAGCGGTACCTACAATGAGCAGTTCTTC.

This clone was observed once. The rearrangement links TRBV28 to TRBJ2-1; 9 bases are shared with TRBD2. This CDR3 is 14 amino acids long. The V and J ends lost 3 bases and 4 bases, in that order; junction bases with no gene match: 1. CDR1 is MDHEN and CDR2 is SYDVKM in the germline V gene. In DNA, the CDR3 is TGTGCCAGCAGTTTGCTAGCGGGATACAATGAGCAGTTCTTC. This sequence encodes CASSLLAGYNEQFF.

The rearrangement links TRBV7-9 to TRBJ2-2; D not resolved. Germline assignment: CDR1 SEHNR and CDR2 FQNEAQ (reference sequence). The germline V and J ends were trimmed by 7 bases and 3 bases, with 15 bases remaining between them. The CDR3 is made up of 15 amino acids. In DNA, the CDR3 is TGTGCCAGCAACCGACGCCAGGTCGACACCGGGGAGCTGTTTTTT. This sequence encodes CASNRRQVDTGELFF.

This chain uses TRBV24-1 with TRBJ2-2; TRBD2 is a possible D gene (6 bases). Per the germline V gene, CDR1 is KGHDR and CDR2 is SFDVKD. V was cut by 0 bases and J by 2 bases, with 9 bases left in between. The CDR3 sequence is 16 residues long. CDR3 loop: CATSDLRGTNTGELFF. The CDR3 region has the DNA TGTGCCACCAGTGATTTGCGGGGGACTAACACCGGGGAGCTGTTTTTT.

This clone was seen once. The chain employs TRBV18 and TRBJ2-7; 8 nucleotides align to TRBD1. Germline trimming cut 4 bases from V and 1 base from J; bases unmatched to any gene: 3. CDR3 length: 14 residues. CDR1 and CDR2 from the germline V gene are KGHSH and LQKENI. For the CDR3, the DNA is TGTGCCAGCTCACGGGACAGGTTTTCCTACGAGCAGTACTTC. This gives the protein CASSRDRFSYEQYF. The whole variable domain, filled in from reference TRBV18 and TRBJ2-7, reads NAGVMQNPRHLVRRRGQEARLRCSPMKGHSHVYWYRQLPEEGLKFMVYLQKENIIDESGMPKERFSAEFPKEGPSILRIQQVVRGDSAAYFCASSRDRFSYEQYFGPGTRLTVT.

The gene calls are TRBV25-1 and TRBJ2-1; 8 nucleotides match TRBD1. CDR3 length: 14 residues. Trimming cost V 6 bases and J 3 bases; bases outside gene matches: 4. Germline loops: CDR1 MGHDK, CDR2 SYGVNS. In DNA, the CDR3 is TGTGCCAGCAGGGGGACAGGCTACTACAATGAGCAGTTCTTC. This codes for CASRGTGYYNEQFF.

This clone was found a few times. The rearrangement links TRBV7-9 to TRBJ2-7; tentatively, D is TRBD1 (5 bases). Between the trimmed V and J ends, which lost 3 bases and 1 base, there was a span of 10 bases. CDR1 and CDR2 from the germline V gene are SEHNR and FQNEAQ (reference sequence). This CDR3 is built from 14 residues. The CDR3 nucleotides are TGTGCCAGCAGCTTTGGTCCAGGGTCCTACGAGCAGTACTTC. The encoded protein is CASSFGPGSYEQYF. Full variable domain (missing parts from reference TRBV7-9 and TRBJ2-7): DTGVSQNPRHKITKRGQNVTFRCDPISEHNRLYWYRQTLGQGPEFLTYFQNEAQLEKSRLLSDRFSAERPKGSFSTLEIQRTEQGDSAMYLCASSFGPGSYEQYFGPGTRLTVT.

CDR3 in DNA: TGTGCCACCAGTGATGCCGGGACAGGCTATGGCTACACCTTC. This encodes CATSDAGTGYGYTF. The J gene is TRBJ1-2, the V gene TRBV24-1, with TRBD1 matching over 8 bases. J gave up 4 bases and V 3 bases, and 3 bases lay outside the gene matches. Germline assignment: CDR1 KGHDR and CDR2 SFDVKD. The CDR3 runs to 14 residues.

The chain links TRBV27 to TRBJ2-3; TRBD2 matches 13 bases. CDR3 length equals 15 residues. V gave up 6 bases and J gave up 7 bases; unmatched junction bases: 7. Germline CDR1 reads MNHEY; CDR2 reads SMNVEV (reference sequence). This CDR3 is CASRHTSGGVYTQYF. The CDR3, as DNA: TGTGCCAGCAGGCATACTAGCGGGGGGGTCTATACGCAGTATTTT.